This TCR beta chain was retrieved from a study of T cell changes during pregnancy in multiple sclerosis. Profiling relied on immunoSEQ multiplex PCR, and the TCRdb table lists in-frame clones only, not all of them. The sample lists approximately 48,000 clones, about 91% occurring once. The CDR3 has 15 amino acids. Germline CDR1 reads SGDLS; CDR2 reads YYNGEE. V lost 1 base, J lost 5 bases, and 15 bases lay in between. This clone was seen only once. The TCR originated in a female donor with multiple sclerosis, enrolled in a pregnancy study. The chain has TRBV9 and TRBJ2-5, with D possibly being TRBD1 (6 bases). The sample was CD8+ T cells from peripheral blood mononuclear cells, taken after pregnancy. The DNA for the CDR3 is TGTGCCAGCAGCGTACTGGCAGGGGCTGAGGAGACCCAGTACTTC. Residues: CASSVLAGAEETQYF. The entire variable domain, with the rest obtained from reference TRBV9 and TRBJ2-5, is as follows: DSGVTQTPKHLITATGQRVTLRCSPRSGDLSVYWYQQSLDQGLQFLIQYYNGEERAKGNILERFSAQQFPDLHSELNLSSLELGDSALYFCASSVLAGAEETQYFGPGTRLLVL.